This is a list of T cell receptor beta chains from one sample in a study of blood T cell repertoires in COVID-19. The protocol was immunoSEQ multiplex PCR, while the TCRdb copy is restricted to in-frame clones and leaves out a portion. This table has under 500,000 clones, approximately 92% appearing once. The sequencing input was PBMCs or T cells enriched from blood (not recorded which). The receptors were sampled from a man in his thirties or forties who had recovered from COVID-19. Each CDR3 is given without its conserved first and last residue. A D gene is named only where the DNA matches it firmly.

CDR3: ASSIPGLAEPYEQY; V: TRBV19; D: TRBD2; J: TRBJ2-7
CDR3: ASSLPGLDNSPLH; V: TRBV7-9; D: -; J: TRBJ1-6
CDR3: ARSTGANSPLH; V: TRBV30; D: TRBD1; J: TRBJ1-6
CDR3: ASSQYSNQPQH; V: TRBV5-1; D: -; J: TRBJ1-5
CDR3: ASRERTGGVETQY; V: TRBV3-1/TRBV3-2; D: TRBD1; J: TRBJ2-5
CDR3: ATSVRTGSYEQY; V: TRBV15; D: TRBD1; J: TRBJ2-7
CDR3: ASSQETPVRGRVNTGELF; V: TRBV4-2; D: -; J: TRBJ2-2
CDR3: ASSQGGTGQETQY; V: TRBV7-9; D: -; J: TRBJ2-5
CDR3: ASSLGDRSTYEQY; V: TRBV5-1; D: TRBD1; J: TRBJ2-7
CDR3: ASSYSSVQY; V: TRBV12-3/TRBV12-4; D: -; J: TRBJ2-4
CDR3: ASSLQGTLYNSPLH; V: TRBV5-5; D: -; J: TRBJ1-6
CDR3: ASLLRSQGGGQY; V: TRBV2; D: -; J: TRBJ2-7
CDR3: ASSFSGTYTGELF; V: TRBV7-9; D: -; J: TRBJ2-2
CDR3: ASSQGGNQPQH; V: TRBV28; D: TRBD1; J: TRBJ1-5